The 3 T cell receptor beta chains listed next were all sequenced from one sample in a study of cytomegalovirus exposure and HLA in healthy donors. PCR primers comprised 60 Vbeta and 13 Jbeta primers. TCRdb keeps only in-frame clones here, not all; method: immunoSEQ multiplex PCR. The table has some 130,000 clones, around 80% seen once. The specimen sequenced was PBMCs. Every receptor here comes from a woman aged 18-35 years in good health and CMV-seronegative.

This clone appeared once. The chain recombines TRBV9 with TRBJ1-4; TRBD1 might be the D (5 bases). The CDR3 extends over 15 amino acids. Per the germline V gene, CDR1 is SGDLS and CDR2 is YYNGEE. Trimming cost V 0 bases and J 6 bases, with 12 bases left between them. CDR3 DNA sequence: TGTGCCAGCAGCGTAGGGGGGGTTTCGGATGAAAAACTGTTTTTT. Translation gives CASSVGGVSDEKLFF. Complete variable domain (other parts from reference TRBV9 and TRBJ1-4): DSGVTQTPKHLITATGQRVTLRCSPRSGDLSVYWYQQSLDQGLQFLIQYYNGEERAKGNILERFSAQQFPDLHSELNLSSLELGDSALYFCASSVGGVSDEKLFFGSGTQLSVL.

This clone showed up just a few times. DNA of the CDR3: TGTGCCAGCTCACCACGCGCGGCGAACACTGAAGCTTTCTTT. Translating it yields CASSPRAANTEAFF. The chain combines TRBV18 with TRBJ1-1, with D hard to call. Trimming left V 1 base short and J 1 base short, with 7 bases between. The CDR3 sequence is 14 residues long. Per germline, CDR1 KGHSH and CDR2 LQKENI.

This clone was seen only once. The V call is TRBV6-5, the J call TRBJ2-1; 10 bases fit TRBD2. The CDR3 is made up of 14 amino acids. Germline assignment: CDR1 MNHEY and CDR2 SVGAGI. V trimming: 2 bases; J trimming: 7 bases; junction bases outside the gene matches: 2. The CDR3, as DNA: TGTGCCAGCAGTTACACACTAGCGGGGAATGAGCAGTTCTTC. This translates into CASSYTLAGNEQFF.